These T cell receptor beta chains were read from a single sample in a study of T-cell memory formation after mild COVID-19. From the 5' RACE reads, TCRdb called clonotypes with MiXCR, one entry per CDR3 protein. Altogether roughly 370,000 distinct CDR3 sequences are present, approximately 15% being singletons, with the ten largest covering 20% to 25%. What was sequenced was PBMCs or a T cell subset sorted from them (not recorded which). Source of these receptors: a man between 18 and 35 years old who had mild COVID-19 (a few samples of this study predate the infection). Cell type and time point are not known. Each CDR3 is given with its conserved first and last residue. A D gene is named only where the DNA matches it firmly. Only part of the rows carry a size: once, few, many, or a class if the clone is expanded.

NA	TRBV11-2	NA	14	TRBJ2-5	CASSLDRVRQTQYF	TGTGCCAGCAGCTTAGACAGGGTTCGGCAGACCCAGTACTTC
NA	TRBV11-2	NA	13	TRBJ2-1	CASSLFPNHEQFF	TGTGCCAGCAGCTTATTCCCCAATCATGAGCAGTTCTTC
TRBD1	TRBV6-5	few	15	TRBJ1-2	CASSYHDRAHYGYTF	TGTGCCAGCAGCTACCATGACAGGGCTCACTATGGCTACACCTTC
NA	TRBV7-9	NA	16	TRBJ2-1	CASSLKSQGFYNEQFF	TGTGCCAGCAGCTTAAAGTCGCAGGGCTTCTACAATGAGCAGTTCTTC
NA	TRBV5-1	few	15	TRBJ1-1	CASSLVAGSNTEAFF	TGCGCCAGCAGCTTGGTTGCCGGATCGAACACTGAAGCTTTCTTT
NA	TRBV30	few	18	TRBJ2-5	CAWRDGGRGGPLKETQYF	TGTGCCTGGAGGGATGGGGGGCGCGGAGGTCCCTTAAAAGAGACCCAGTACTTC
TRBD2	TRBV20-1	few	16	TRBJ2-3	CSVGTSGLLKGSTQYF	TGCAGTGTAGGGACTAGCGGGCTCCTCAAGGGGTCCACGCAGTATTTT
NA	TRBV6-2/TRBV6-3	few	15	TRBJ2-7	CASSYGAALRVEQYF	TGTGCCAGCAGTTACGGGGCAGCCCTCCGCGTGGAGCAGTACTTC
NA	TRBV29-1	few	12	TRBJ1-2	CSVPGRGSGYTF	TGCAGCGTTCCCGGCAGGGGAAGTGGCTACACCTTC
TRBD1	TRBV6-2/TRBV6-3	NA	15	TRBJ2-4	CASSTWTGRRNIQYF	TGTGCCAGCAGCACTTGGACAGGGCGTCGGAACATTCAGTACTTC
NA	TRBV19	NA	15	TRBJ2-2	CASSIMFAGTGELFF	TGTGCCAGTAGTATAATGTTTGCGGGCACCGGGGAGCTGTTTTTT
NA	TRBV7-9	NA	14	TRBJ1-4	CASTPPNRGEKLFF	TGTGCCAGCACCCCCCCCAACCGAGGGGAAAAACTGTTTTTT
NA	TRBV6-2/TRBV6-3	few	15	TRBJ1-5	CASSYSWSGNQPQHF	TGTGCCAGCAGTTATTCTTGGAGTGGCAATCAGCCCCAGCATTTT
NA	TRBV6-6	NA	12	TRBJ2-7	CASSYLVEEQYF	TGTGCCAGCAGTTACCTCGTGGAGGAGCAGTACTTC
TRBD1	TRBV7-2	few	14	TRBJ1-5	CASSDGQGAKTQHF	TGTGCCAGCAGCGACGGACAGGGAGCCAAAACCCAGCATTTT
TRBD2	TRBV5-1	many	13	TRBJ2-1	CASRPGLADEQFF	TGCGCCAGCAGACCGGGACTAGCGGATGAGCAGTTCTTC
NA	TRBV12-3/TRBV12-4	NA	16	TRBJ1-2	CASSLGQELFNYGYTF	TGTGCCAGCAGTTTAGGACAGGAACTATTTAACTATGGCTACACCTTC
NA	TRBV5-6	NA	15	TRBJ2-5	CASGKYRGLQETQYF	TGTGCCAGCGGGAAATACAGGGGACTCCAAGAGACCCAGTACTTC
TRBD2	TRBV24-1	few	16	TRBJ2-1	CATSEGIAGSYNEQFF	TGTGCCACCAGTGAGGGTATAGCGGGGTCCTACAATGAGCAGTTCTTC
NA	TRBV24-1	few	13	TRBJ2-1	CATSVPGSNEQFF	TGTGCCACCAGTGTCCCTGGCAGCAATGAGCAGTTCTTC
TRBD1	TRBV12-3/TRBV12-4	NA	14	TRBJ1-2	CASREQGAGYGYTF	TGTGCCAGCAGGGAACAGGGGGCGGGCTATGGCTACACCTTC
NA	TRBV6-5	NA	13	TRBJ2-1	CASRLGRFDEQFF	TGTGCCAGCAGACTCGGACGGTTCGATGAGCAGTTCTTC
TRBD2	TRBV29-1	NA	14	TRBJ2-5	CSAVTSGVEETQYF	TGCAGCGCAGTGACTAGCGGGGTGGAAGAGACCCAGTACTTC
NA	TRBV6-5	few	15	TRBJ1-1	CASSYHRRLNTEAFF	TGTGCCAGCAGTTACCATAGGCGGTTGAACACTGAAGCTTTCTTT
NA	TRBV25-1	NA	14	TRBJ2-2	CASRGAVGTGELFF	TGTGCCAGCAGGGGGGCAGTGGGCACCGGGGAGCTGTTTTTT
NA	TRBV5-1	few	14	TRBJ2-3	CASSARVNTDTQYF	TGCGCCAGCAGCGCCAGGGTTAACACAGATACGCAGTATTTT
NA	TRBV9	few	15	TRBJ2-1	CASSVIGRGDNEQFF	TGTGCCAGCAGCGTAATTGGTCGCGGGGATAATGAGCAGTTCTTC
NA	TRBV7-2	NA	17	TRBJ1-3	CASSVDGGYSSGNTIYF	TGTGCCAGCAGCGTAGACGGAGGATATTCCTCTGGAAACACCATATATTTT
TRBD2	TRBV6-2/TRBV6-3	few	16	TRBJ2-7	CASSYFGTSGNYEQYF	TGTGCCAGCAGTTACTTCGGGACTAGCGGAAACTACGAGCAGTACTTC
TRBD1	TRBV19	NA	17	TRBJ1-1	CASSIDGSTGGNTEAFF	TGTGCCAGTAGTATAGATGGGTCGACAGGGGGGAACACTGAAGCTTTCTTT
TRBD2	TRBV2	NA	14	TRBJ2-7	CASSGLAGPYEQYF	TGTGCCAGCTCTGGACTAGCGGGACCCTACGAGCAGTACTTC
NA	TRBV20-1	NA	14	TRBJ1-5	CSARNLPANQPQHF	TGCAGTGCTAGAAACCTCCCAGCGAATCAGCCCCAGCATTTT
TRBD2	TRBV10-3	few	11	TRBJ2-1	CATQAGEEQFF	TGTGCCACCCAAGCGGGGGAAGAGCAGTTCTTC